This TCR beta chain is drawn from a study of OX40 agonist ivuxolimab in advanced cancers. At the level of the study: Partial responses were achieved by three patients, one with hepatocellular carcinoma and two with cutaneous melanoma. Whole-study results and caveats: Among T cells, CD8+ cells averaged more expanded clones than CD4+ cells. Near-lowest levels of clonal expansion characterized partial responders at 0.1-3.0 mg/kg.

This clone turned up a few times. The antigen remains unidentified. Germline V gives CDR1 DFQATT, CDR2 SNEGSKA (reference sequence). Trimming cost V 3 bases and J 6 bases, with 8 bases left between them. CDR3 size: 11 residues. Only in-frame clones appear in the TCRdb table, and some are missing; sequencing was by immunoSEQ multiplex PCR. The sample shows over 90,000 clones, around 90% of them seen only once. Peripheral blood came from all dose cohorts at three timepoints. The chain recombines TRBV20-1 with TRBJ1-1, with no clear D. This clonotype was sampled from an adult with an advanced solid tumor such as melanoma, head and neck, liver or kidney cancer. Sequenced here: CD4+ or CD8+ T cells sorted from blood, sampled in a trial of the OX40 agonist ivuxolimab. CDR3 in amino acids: CSASPGAEAFF. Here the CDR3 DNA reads TGCAGTGCTAGTCCTGGCGCTGAAGCTTTCTTT.